This T cell receptor beta chain was captured in a study of Graves' ophthalmopathy and Graves' hyperthyroidism. Study findings and constraints: Also, most clonotypes expanded in the thyroid above 0.001 frequency appeared in blood. A model of 13 signatures distinguished ophthalmopathy from stable hyperthyroidism at about 86% sensitivity and 81.08% specificity.

New diagnoses, under 2 months' duration, and ages 18 to 65 characterized the hyperthyroidism patients. Using RNA transcripts, the TCR beta CDR3 regions were amplified. RT-PCR was first run with HTBI primers, then multiplex PCR in a second round. TCRdb independently ran MiXCR on the multiplex PCR reads; one entry per CDR3 protein. In the table there are some 1.1 million distinct CDR3 sequences, about 36% of which are singletons. V gave up 6 bases and J gave up 8 bases, with 16 bases separating them. CDR3 length equals 14 residues. Germline CDR1 reads SGHAT; CDR2 reads FQNNGV. This clonotype showed up many times. Antigen unknown.

The chain has TRBV11-2 and TRBJ1-4, with a possible D match to TRBD1 (5 bases). The clonotype originates from an adult man with Graves' hyperthyroidism. Sequenced: peripheral blood or thyroid tissue (not recorded which). The CDR3 loop is CASRLGLGGEKLFF. The CDR3 DNA reads as TGTGCCAGCAGATTGGGACTAGGTGGCGAAAAACTGTTTTTT.